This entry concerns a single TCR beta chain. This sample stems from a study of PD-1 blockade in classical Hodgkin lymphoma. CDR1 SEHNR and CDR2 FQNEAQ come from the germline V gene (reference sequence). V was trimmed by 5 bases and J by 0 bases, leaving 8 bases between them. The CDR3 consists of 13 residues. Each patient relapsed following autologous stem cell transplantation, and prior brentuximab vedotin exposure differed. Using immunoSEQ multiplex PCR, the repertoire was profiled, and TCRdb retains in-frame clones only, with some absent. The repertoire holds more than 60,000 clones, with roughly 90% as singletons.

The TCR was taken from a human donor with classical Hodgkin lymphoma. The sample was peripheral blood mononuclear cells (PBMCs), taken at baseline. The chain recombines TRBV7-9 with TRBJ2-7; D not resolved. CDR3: CASSPPSSYEQYF. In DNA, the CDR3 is TGTGCCAGCAGCCCCCCGTCCTCCTACGAGCAGTACTTC. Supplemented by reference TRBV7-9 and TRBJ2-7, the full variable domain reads DTGVSQNPRHKITKRGQNVTFRCDPISEHNRLYWYRQTLGQGPEFLTYFQNEAQLEKSRLLSDRFSAERPKGSFSTLEIQRTEQGDSAMYLCASSPPSSYEQYFGPGTRLTVT.